These 11 T cell receptor beta chains share one sample of origin, sequenced in a study of T cells after yellow fever vaccination. TCRdb analysed the 5' RACE reads with MiXCR anew, one entry per CDR3 protein. This sample has roughly 240,000 distinct CDR3 sequences; approximately 6.8% occur once, and the top ten carry approximately 1%. The sequenced sample was CD4+ T cells sorted from PBMCs, obtained on the day of the yellow fever booster vaccination. These receptor sequences come from a man aged 25-45 years who received the YFV17D yellow fever vaccine.

There are many counts of this clonotype. This chain uses TRBV6-2 or TRBV6-3 with TRBJ2-3; 8 bases agree with TRBD2. This CDR3 is built from 18 residues. The V gene end was trimmed by 8 bases and the J gene end by 6 bases; junction bases not matched to a gene: 22. Germline CDR1 reads MNHEY; CDR2 reads SVGEGT. The CDR3, as DNA: TGTGCCAGCCGCCCCCTTGGAAGAAGCGGGAGCCCGACGGATACGCAGTATTTT. Amino acid sequence: CASRPLGRSGSPTDTQYF.

This clonotype was recorded many times. The J gene is TRBJ2-2, the V gene TRBV10-1; D not resolved. Germline assignment: CDR1 WNHNN and CDR2 SYGVQD (reference sequence). CDR3 length: 13 residues. V was cut by 2 bases and J by 5 bases, with 6 bases left in between. The CDR3 bases are TGCGCCAGCAGTGAGGTGGATACCGGGGAGCTGTTTTTT. Protein product: CASSEVDTGELFF.

This clonotype was recorded at least ten times. The V and J genes are TRBV5-1 and TRBJ1-1; 9 bases match TRBD1. Germline loops: CDR1 SGHRS, CDR2 YFSETQ. The CDR3 extends over 14 amino acids. The J segment lost 6 bases and the V segment lost 0 bases, leaving 3 bases of the junction unmatched. CDR3 loop: CASSLGQGGAEAFF. The CDR3 coding sequence is TGCGCCAGCAGCTTGGGACAGGGGGGCGCTGAAGCTTTCTTT.

With respect to this clonotype: At one of its ends the junction is not consistent with the germline gene, which may arise from a read error. The chain joins TRBV20-1 to TRBJ2-3; 7 nucleotides line up with TRBD2. The germline V gene has CDR1 DFQATT and CDR2 SNEGSKA (reference sequence). The CDR3 loop spans 16 amino acids. CDR3 loop: CCARVAGVGVTDTQYF. In nucleotides, the CDR3 is TGCTGTGCTAGAGTGGCGGGAGTTGGGGTCACAGATACGCAGTATTTT.

The rearrangement uses TRBV20-1 and TRBJ2-7; TRBD1 might be the D (7 bases). This CDR3 has 15 amino acids. CDR1 is DFQATT, CDR2 SNEGSKA, per germline (reference sequence). The V end lost 6 bases, the J end lost 0 bases, and 18 bases lay between the germline ends. The CDR3 loop reads CSANNPRGASYEQYF. The CDR3 bases are TGCAGTGCCAATAACCCCAGGGGGGCCTCCTACGAGCAGTACTTC.

The rearrangement joins TRBV5-5 to TRBJ1-1; D perhaps matches TRBD1 (5 bases). CDR1 SGHKS and CDR2 YYEKEE come from the germline V gene (reference sequence). This CDR3 is built from 12 residues. Trimming shortened V by 2 bases and J by 8 bases, and 10 bases separated the two germline ends. Written as DNA, the CDR3 is TGTGCCAGCAGCTTTTTCGGGGCCGAAGCTTTCTTT. Its translation: CASSFFGAEAFF.

This clonotype appeared many times. V and J are TRBV30 and TRBJ1-1, with D perhaps matching TRBD1 (5 bases). The V gene's germline CDR1 is GTSNPN and CDR2 SVGIG (reference sequence). V gave up 8 bases and J gave up 5 bases, with 21 bases separating them. This CDR3 has 14 amino acids. The CDR3 sequence: CAGKNQTGWTEAFF. In nucleotides, the CDR3 is TGTGCCGGGAAAAATCAAACAGGCTGGACTGAAGCTTTCTTT.

V gene TRBV7-8 combines with J gene TRBJ2-7, with TRBD1 matching 9 bases. The germline V gene has CDR1 SGHVS and CDR2 FQNEAQ. The V gene end was trimmed by 1 base and the J gene end by 3 bases; junction bases not matched to a gene: 4. This CDR3 has 15 residues. CDR3 DNA: TGTGCCAGCAGCTTAGTGGGACAGGGTATCTACGAGCAGTACTTC. Residues: CASSLVGQGIYEQYF.

There are a few counts of this clonotype. The chain joins TRBV7-2 to TRBJ2-1; 8 bases align to TRBD2. Germline V gene sequence: CDR1 SGHTA, CDR2 FQGNSA. This CDR3 is built from 17 residues. V dropped 0 bases and J dropped 4; count of bases not matched to a gene: 8. Written as DNA, the CDR3 is TGTGCCAGCAGCTTAGCTAGCGGGAAAACATTTTACAATGAGCAGTTCTTC. This encodes CASSLASGKTFYNEQFF.

This clonotype was counted many times. The rearrangement links TRBV7-2 to TRBJ2-2, with D perhaps matching TRBD1 (7 bases). V gave up 8 bases and J gave up 0 bases, with 16 bases separating them. The CDR3 totals 16 residues. In germline, CDR1 is SGHTA, CDR2 FQGNSA. The chain's CDR3 is CASRLGQAANTGELFF. CDR3 DNA sequence: TGTGCCAGCCGACTAGGACAGGCCGCGAACACCGGGGAGCTGTTTTTT.

The chain uses TRBV5-1 and TRBJ1-1, with D tentatively TRBD1 (5 bases). The CDR3 has 14 residues. V lost 6 bases and J lost 11, with 23 bases in between. CDR1 is SGHRS, CDR2 YFSETQ, per germline. Here the CDR3 reads CASKQATPGVDAFF. CDR3 coding DNA: TGCGCCAGCAAACAGGCAACCCCGGGAGTTGATGCTTTCTTT.